Described below is a single TCR beta chain sequence and its context. Antigen: not known. Some clones are missing from TCRdb's copy, which holds only in-frame ones; the method was immunoSEQ multiplex PCR. The sample has roughly 97,000 clones; over 75% are singletons. The data were obtained in a study of T cell responses to AZD1222 COVID-19 vaccine. Points from the study as a whole: Donor demographics were predominantly white British with a female majority; clonal diversity may be underestimated.

This CDR3 is built from 13 residues. V was pared by 4 bases and J by 5 bases, with 11 bases between. Germline V gives CDR1 SGHAT, CDR2 FQNNGV. The chain couples TRBV11-2 to TRBJ1-1; D is uncertain. The sequence came from an adult in good health. The sequenced sample was peripheral blood, obtained on day 0 of AZD1222 vaccination. CDR3 DNA: TGTGCCAGCAGCTCTTATTCGAGGACTGAAGCTTTCTTT. Its translation is CASSSYSRTEAFF.